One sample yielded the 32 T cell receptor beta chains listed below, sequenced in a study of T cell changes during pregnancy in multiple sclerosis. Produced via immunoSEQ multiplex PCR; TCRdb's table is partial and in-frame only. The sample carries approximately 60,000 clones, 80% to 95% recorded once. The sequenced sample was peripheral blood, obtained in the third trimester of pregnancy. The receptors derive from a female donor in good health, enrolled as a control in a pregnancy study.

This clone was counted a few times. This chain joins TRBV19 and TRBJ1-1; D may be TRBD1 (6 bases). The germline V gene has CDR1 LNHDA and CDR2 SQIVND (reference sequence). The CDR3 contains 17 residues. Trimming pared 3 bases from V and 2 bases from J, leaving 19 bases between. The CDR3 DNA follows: TGTGCCAGTAGTATGGGGGCAGGGAACCTGGTCAACACTGAAGCTTTCTTT. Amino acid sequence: CASSMGAGNLVNTEAFF.

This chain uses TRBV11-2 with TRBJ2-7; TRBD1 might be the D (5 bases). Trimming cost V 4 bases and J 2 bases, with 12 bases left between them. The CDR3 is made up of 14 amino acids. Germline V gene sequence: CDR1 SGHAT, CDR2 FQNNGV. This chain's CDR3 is CASSYPDRTYEQYF. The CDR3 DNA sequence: TGTGCCAGCAGCTACCCCGACAGAACCTACGAGCAGTACTTC.

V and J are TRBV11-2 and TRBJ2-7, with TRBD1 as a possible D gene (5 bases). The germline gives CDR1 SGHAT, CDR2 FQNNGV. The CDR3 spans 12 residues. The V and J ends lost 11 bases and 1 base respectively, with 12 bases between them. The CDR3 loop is CAARQTSYEQYF. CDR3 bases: TGTGCCGCCCGACAGACATCCTACGAGCAGTACTTC.

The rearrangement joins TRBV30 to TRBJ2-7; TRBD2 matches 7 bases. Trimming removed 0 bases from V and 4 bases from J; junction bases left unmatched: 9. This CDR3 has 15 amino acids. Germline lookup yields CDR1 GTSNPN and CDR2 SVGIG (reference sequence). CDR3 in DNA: TGTGCCTGGAGTGTACGTGCGGGAGCGATTTACGAGCAGTACTTC. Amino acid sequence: CAWSVRAGAIYEQYF.

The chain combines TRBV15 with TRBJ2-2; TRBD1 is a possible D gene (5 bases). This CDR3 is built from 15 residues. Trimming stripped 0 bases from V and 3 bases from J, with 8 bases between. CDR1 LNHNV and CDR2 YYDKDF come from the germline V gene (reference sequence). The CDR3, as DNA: TGTGCCACCAGCAGAGAAGACAGAGACACCGGGGAGCTGTTTTTT. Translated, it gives CATSREDRDTGELFF.

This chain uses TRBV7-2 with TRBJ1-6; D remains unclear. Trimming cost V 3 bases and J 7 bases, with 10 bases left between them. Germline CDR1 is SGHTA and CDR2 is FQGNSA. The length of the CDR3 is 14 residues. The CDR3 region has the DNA TGTGCCAGCAGCTTGACAAGAAGGAATTCACCCCTCCACTTT. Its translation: CASSLTRRNSPLHF.

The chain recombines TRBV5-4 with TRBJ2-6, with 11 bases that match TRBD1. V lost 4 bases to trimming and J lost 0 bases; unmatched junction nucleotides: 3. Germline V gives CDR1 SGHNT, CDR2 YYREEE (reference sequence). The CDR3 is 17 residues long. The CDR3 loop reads CASSAGQGGSGANVLTF. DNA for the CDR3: TGTGCCAGCAGCGCGGGACAGGGGGGCTCTGGGGCCAACGTCCTGACTTTC.

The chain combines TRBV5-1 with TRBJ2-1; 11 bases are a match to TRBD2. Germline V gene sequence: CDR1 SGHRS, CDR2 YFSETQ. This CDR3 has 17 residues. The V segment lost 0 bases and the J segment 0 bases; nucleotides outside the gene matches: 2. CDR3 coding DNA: TGCGCCAGCAGCTTGGGGGGGACTAGCGGCTCCTACAATGAGCAGTTCTTC. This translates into CASSLGGTSGSYNEQFF.

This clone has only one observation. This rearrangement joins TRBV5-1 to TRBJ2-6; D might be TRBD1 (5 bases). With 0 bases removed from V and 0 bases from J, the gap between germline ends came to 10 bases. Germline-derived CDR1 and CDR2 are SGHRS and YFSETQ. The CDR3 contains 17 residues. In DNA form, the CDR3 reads TGCGCCAGCAGCTTGGCACAGGTGATCTCTGGGGCCAACGTCCTGACTTTC. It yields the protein CASSLAQVISGANVLTF.

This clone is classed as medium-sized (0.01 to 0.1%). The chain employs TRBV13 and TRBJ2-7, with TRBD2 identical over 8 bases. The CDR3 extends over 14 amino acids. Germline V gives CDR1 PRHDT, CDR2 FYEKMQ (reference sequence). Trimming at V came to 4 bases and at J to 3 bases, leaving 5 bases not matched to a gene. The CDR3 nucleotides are TGTGCCAGCAGCTCGGGGGGGAGGCTCTACGAGCAGTACTTC. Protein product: CASSSGGRLYEQYF. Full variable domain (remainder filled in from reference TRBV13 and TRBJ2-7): AAGVIQSPRHLIKEKRETATLKCYPIPRHDTVYWYQQGPGQDPQFLISFYEKMQSDKGSIPDRFSAQQFSDYHSELNMSSLELGDSALYFCASSSGGRLYEQYFGPGTRLTVT.

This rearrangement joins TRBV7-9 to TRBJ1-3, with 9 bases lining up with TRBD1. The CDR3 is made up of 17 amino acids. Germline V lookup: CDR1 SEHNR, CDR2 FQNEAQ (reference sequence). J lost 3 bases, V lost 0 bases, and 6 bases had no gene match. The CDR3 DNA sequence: TGTGCCAGCAGCTTAGCGCTCGGGACAGGGTATGGAAACACCATATATTTT. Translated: CASSLALGTGYGNTIYF.

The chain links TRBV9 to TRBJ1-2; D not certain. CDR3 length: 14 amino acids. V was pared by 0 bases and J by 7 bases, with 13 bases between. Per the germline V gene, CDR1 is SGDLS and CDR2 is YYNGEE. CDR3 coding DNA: TGTGCCAGCAGCGTAGGGCCCAGAGGTTCTGGCTACACCTTC. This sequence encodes CASSVGPRGSGYTF.

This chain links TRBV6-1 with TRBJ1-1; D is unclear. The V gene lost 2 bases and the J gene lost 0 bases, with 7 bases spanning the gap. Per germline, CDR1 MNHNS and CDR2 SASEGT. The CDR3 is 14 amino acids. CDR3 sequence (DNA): TGTGCCAGCAGTGAAAACAGATTGAACACTGAAGCTTTCTTT. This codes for CASSENRLNTEAFF.

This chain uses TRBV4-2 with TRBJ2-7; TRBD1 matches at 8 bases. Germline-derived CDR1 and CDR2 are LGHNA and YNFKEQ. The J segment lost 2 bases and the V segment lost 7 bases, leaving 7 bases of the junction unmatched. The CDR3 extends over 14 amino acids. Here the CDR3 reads CASNPGTGTYEQYF. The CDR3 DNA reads TGTGCCAGCAACCCCGGGACAGGAACCTACGAGCAGTACTTC.

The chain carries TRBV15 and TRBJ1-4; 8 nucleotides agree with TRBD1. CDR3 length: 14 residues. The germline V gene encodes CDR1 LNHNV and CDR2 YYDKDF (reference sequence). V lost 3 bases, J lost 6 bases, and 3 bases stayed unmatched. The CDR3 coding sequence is TGTGCCACCAGCAGGATGACAGGGGATGAAAAACTGTTTTTT. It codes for CATSRMTGDEKLFF.

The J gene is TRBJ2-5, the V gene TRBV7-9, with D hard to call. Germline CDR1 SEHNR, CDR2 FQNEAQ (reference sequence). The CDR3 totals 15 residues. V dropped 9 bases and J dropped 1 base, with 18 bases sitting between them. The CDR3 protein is CASRVASRFQETQYF. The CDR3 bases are TGTGCCAGTCGGGTCGCTAGTAGGTTCCAAGAGACCCAGTACTTC.

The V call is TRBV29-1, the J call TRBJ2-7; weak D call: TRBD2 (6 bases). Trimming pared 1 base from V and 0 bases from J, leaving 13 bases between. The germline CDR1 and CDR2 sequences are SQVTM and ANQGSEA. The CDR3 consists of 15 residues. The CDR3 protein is CSVEGRDGSSYEQYF. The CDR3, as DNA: TGCAGCGTTGAAGGCAGGGACGGGAGCTCCTACGAGCAGTACTTC.

The CDR3 coding sequence is TGCGCCAGCAGCTTGGCGGGACAGGGTATCTACGAGCAGTACTTC. Its translation: CASSLAGQGIYEQYF. The genes are TRBV5-1 and TRBJ2-7; 9 bases match TRBD1. This CDR3 is built from 15 residues. V trimming: 0 bases; J trimming: 3 bases; junction bases outside the gene matches: 4. Germline V gene data show CDR1 as SGHRS and CDR2 as YFSETQ.

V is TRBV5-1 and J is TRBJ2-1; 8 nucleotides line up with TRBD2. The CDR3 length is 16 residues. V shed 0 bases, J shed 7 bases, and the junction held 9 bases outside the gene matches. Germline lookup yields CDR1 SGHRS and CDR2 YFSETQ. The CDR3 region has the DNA TGCGCCAGCAGCTTGGTGGGCGGGAGGCCAGAAAATGAGCAGTTCTTC. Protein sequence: CASSLVGGRPENEQFF.

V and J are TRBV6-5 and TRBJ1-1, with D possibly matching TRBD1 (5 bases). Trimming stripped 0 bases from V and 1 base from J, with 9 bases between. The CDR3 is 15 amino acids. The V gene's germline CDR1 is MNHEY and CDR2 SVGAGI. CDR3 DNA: TGTGCCAGCAGTTACTCGCGGCAGGGGAACACTGAAGCTTTCTTT. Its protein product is CASSYSRQGNTEAFF.

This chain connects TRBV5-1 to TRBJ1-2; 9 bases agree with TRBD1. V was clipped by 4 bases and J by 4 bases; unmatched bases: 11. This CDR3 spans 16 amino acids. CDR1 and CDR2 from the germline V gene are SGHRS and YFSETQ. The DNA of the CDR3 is TGCGCCAGCAGCCCGGGACAGGGTGTAAGTGGCTATGGCTACACCTTC. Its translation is CASSPGQGVSGYGYTF.

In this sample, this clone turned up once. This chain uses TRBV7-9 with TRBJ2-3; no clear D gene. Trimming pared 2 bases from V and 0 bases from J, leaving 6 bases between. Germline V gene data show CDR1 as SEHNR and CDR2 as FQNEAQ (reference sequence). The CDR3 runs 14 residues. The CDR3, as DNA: TGTGCCAGCAGCTTAACGGGTAGCACAGATACGCAGTATTTT. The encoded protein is CASSLTGSTDTQYF.

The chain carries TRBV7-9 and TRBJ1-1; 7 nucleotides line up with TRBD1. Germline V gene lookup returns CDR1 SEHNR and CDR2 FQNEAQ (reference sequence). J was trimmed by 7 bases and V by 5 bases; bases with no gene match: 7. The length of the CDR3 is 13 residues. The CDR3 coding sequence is TGTGCCAGCAGCCTACTACGGACAGGTGAAGCTTTCTTT. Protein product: CASSLLRTGEAFF.

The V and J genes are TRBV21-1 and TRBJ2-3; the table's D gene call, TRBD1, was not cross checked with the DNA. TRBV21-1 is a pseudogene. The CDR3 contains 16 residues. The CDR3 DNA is TGTGCCAGCAGCAAGAACAGGAGTTTAAGCACAGATACGCAGTATTTT. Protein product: CASSKNRSLSTDTQYF.

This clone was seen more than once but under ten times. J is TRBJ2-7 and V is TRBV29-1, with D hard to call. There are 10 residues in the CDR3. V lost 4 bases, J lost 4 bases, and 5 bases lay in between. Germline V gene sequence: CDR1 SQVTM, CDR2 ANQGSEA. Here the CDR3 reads CSVGEYEQYF. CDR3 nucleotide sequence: TGCAGCGTTGGCGAATACGAGCAGTACTTC.

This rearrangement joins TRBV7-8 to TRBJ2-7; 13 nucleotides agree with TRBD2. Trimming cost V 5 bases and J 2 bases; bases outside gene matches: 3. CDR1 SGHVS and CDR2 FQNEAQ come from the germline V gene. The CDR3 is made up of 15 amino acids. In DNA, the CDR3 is TGTGCCAGCAGCGCCACTAGCGGGGGGGCCTACGAGCAGTACTTC. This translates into CASSATSGGAYEQYF.

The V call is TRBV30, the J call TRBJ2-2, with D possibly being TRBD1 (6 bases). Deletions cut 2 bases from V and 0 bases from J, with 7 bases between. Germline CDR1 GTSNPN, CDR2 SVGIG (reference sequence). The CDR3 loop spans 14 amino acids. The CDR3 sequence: CAWSQGTNTGELFF. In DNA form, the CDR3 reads TGTGCCTGGAGTCAGGGGACGAACACCGGGGAGCTGTTTTTT.

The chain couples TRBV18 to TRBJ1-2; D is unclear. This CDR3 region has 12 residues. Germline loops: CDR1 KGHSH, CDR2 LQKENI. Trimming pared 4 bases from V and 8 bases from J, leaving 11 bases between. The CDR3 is CASSLDPGGYTF. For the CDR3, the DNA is TGTGCCAGCTCACTGGACCCGGGAGGCTACACCTTC.

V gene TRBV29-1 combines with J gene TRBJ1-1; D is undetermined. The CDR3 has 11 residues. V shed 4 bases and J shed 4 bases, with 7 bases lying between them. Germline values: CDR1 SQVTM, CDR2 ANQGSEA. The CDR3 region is CSVGSGTEAFF. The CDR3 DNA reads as TGCAGCGTTGGGTCGGGCACTGAAGCTTTCTTT.

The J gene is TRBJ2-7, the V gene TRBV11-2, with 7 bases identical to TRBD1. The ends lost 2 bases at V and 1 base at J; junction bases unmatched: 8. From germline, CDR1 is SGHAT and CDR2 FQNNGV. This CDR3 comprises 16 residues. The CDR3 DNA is TGTGCCAGCAGCTTATCATTTGGGACAGCTTCCTACGAGCAGTACTTC. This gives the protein CASSLSFGTASYEQYF.

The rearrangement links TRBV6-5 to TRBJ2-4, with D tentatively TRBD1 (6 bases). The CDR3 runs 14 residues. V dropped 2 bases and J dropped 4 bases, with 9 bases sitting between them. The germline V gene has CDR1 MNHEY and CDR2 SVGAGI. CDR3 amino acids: CASSYGGPKNIQYF. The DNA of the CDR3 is TGTGCCAGCAGTTACGGGGGCCCAAAAAACATTCAGTACTTC.

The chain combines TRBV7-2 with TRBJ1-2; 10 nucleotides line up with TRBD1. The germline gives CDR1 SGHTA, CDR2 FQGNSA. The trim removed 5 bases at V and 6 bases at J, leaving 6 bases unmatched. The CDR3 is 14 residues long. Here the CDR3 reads CASSLQTGGNGYTF. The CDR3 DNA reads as TGTGCCAGCAGCCTCCAGACAGGGGGCAATGGCTACACCTTC.